What follows are 25 T cell receptor beta chains derived from one specimen sequenced in a study of T cells in Graves' hyperthyroidism and ophthalmopathy. Amplification of TCR beta CDR3 regions was performed using RNA transcripts as template. An initial round of RT-PCR targeting the TCR CDR3 relied on the HTBI primer set. TCRdb passed the multiplex PCR reads through MiXCR, listing each CDR3 protein once. This sample yields around 690,000 distinct CDR3 sequences, of which less than 25% are seen a single time; under 35% belongs to the top ten. Input material: blood. The receptor set was obtained from a man aged 25-40 years with Graves' ophthalmopathy.

The chain recombines TRBV18 with TRBJ2-1, with D possibly being TRBD2 (6 bases). There are 13 residues in the CDR3. V was shortened by 3 bases and J by 9 bases, with 12 bases between the two germline ends. Germline CDR1 and CDR2: KGHSH and LQKENI. The CDR3 DNA sequence: TGTGCCAGCTCACCGCGACTAGGGGTTGAGCAGTTCTTC. It encodes CASSPRLGVEQFF. The entire variable domain, with the rest obtained from reference TRBV18 and TRBJ2-1, is as follows: NAGVMQNPRHLVRRRGQEARLRCSPMKGHSHVYWYRQLPEEGLKFMVYLQKENIIDESGMPKERFSAEFPKEGPSILRIQQVVRGDSAAYFCASSPRLGVEQFFGPGTRLTVL.

The chain joins TRBV3-1 to TRBJ2-5; 8 bases line up with TRBD1. Germline V gene data show CDR1 as LGHDT and CDR2 as YNNKEL (reference sequence). This CDR3 contains 16 residues. Trimming removed 4 bases from V and 3 bases from J; junction bases left unmatched: 10. CDR3 region: CASSPGTGGLEETQYF. In DNA form, the CDR3 reads TGTGCCAGCAGCCCGGGGACAGGAGGATTGGAAGAGACCCAGTACTTC.

This clonotype was seen more than once but under ten times. The chain employs TRBV7-9 and TRBJ2-3; 11 bases align to TRBD2. This CDR3 contains 19 residues. Trimming at V came to 4 bases and at J to 6 bases, leaving 18 bases not matched to a gene. CDR1 SEHNR and CDR2 FQNEAQ come from the germline V gene (reference sequence). DNA of the CDR3: TGTGCCAGCAGCTCCACAAGGAGTCTAGCGGGAGGAATCGCGGATACGCAGTATTTT. Encoded protein: CASSSTRSLAGGIADTQYF.

In this sample, this clonotype turned up many times. The chain recombines TRBV6-1 with TRBJ1-5; 8 bases align to TRBD1. V was clipped by 5 bases and J by 7 bases; unmatched bases: 7. In germline, CDR1 is MNHNS, CDR2 SASEGT. This CDR3 is 14 amino acids long. The CDR3 DNA sequence: TGTGCCAGCAGTCCTCAGGGGGCTAGGCAGCCCCAGCATTTT. It is translated as CASSPQGARQPQHF.

The genes are TRBV12-3 or TRBV12-4 and TRBJ2-7, with TRBD2 identical over 12 bases. Losses at the gene ends were 5 bases for V and 1 base for J; bases not matched to a gene: 6. This CDR3 region has 16 residues. This CDR3 is CASSETSGSFSYEQYF. For the CDR3, the DNA is TGTGCCAGCAGTGAGACTAGCGGGAGTTTTTCCTACGAGCAGTACTTC.

Notes on this clonotype: No conserved phenylalanine or tryptophan ends this CDR3, so it is likely a read error. The chain joins TRBV20-1 to TRBJ2-7, with TRBD2 matching 13 bases. The CDR3 length is 13 residues. Germline trimming cut 8 bases from V and 6 bases from J; bases unmatched to any gene: 7. Germline V gene lookup returns CDR1 DFQATT and CDR2 SNEGSKA (reference sequence). CDR3 nucleotides: TGCAGTATTAGGACTAGCGGGAGTAGCGAGCAGTACCTC. Translation gives CSIRTSGSSEQYL.

The chain joins TRBV12-5 to TRBJ2-4; no definite D call. Germline CDR1 reads LGHNT; CDR2 reads FRNRAP. With 0 bases removed from V and 0 bases from J, the gap between germline ends came to 9 bases. This CDR3 contains 16 residues. The CDR3 DNA is TGTGCTAGTGGTTTGGTGACCCGGATAGCCAAAAACATTCAGTACTTC. It yields the protein CASGLVTRIAKNIQYF.

The chain couples TRBV6-4 to TRBJ1-3; D remains unclear. V dropped 2 bases and J dropped 0 bases, with 5 bases sitting between them. This CDR3 is 14 amino acids long. CDR1 and CDR2 (germline): MRHNA, SNTAGT. The CDR3 DNA sequence: TGTGCCAGCAGTGACGTCCACTCTGGAAACACCATATATTTT. It yields the protein CASSDVHSGNTIYF.

This clonotype has a handful of counts. The CDR3 nucleotides are TGTGCCAGCAGCTTGGATTGGCCAGACCCAGATACGCAGTATTTT. Its translation: CASSLDWPDPDTQYF. V is TRBV5-6 and J is TRBJ2-3, with unresolved D. With 0 bases removed from V and 4 bases from J, the gap between germline ends came to 12 bases. From germline, CDR1 is SGHDT and CDR2 YYEEEE. The length of the CDR3 is 15 residues. The variable domain in full, completed from reference TRBV5-6 and TRBJ2-3, reads DAGVTQSPTHLIKTRGQQVTLRCSPKSGHDTVSWYQQALGQGPQFIFQYYEEEERQRGNFPDRFSGHQFPNYSSELNVNALLLGDSALYLCASSLDWPDPDTQYFGPGTRLTVL.

The gene calls are TRBV7-9 and TRBJ1-1, with D perhaps matching TRBD1 (5 bases). There are 13 residues in the CDR3. Germline CDR1 is SEHNR and CDR2 is FQNEAQ (reference sequence). The V end was cut by 4 bases, the J end by 5 bases, with 11 bases between. The CDR3 is CASSSREGTEAFF. As DNA, the CDR3 is TGTGCCAGCAGCTCAAGGGAGGGGACTGAAGCTTTCTTT. Variable domain in full (rest from reference TRBV7-9 and TRBJ1-1): DTGVSQNPRHKITKRGQNVTFRCDPISEHNRLYWYRQTLGQGPEFLTYFQNEAQLEKSRLLSDRFSAERPKGSFSTLEIQRTEQGDSAMYLCASSSREGTEAFFGQGTRLTVV.

The table lists this clonotype with a few counts. The chain links TRBV24-1 to TRBJ2-5; the match to TRBD1 covers 11 bases. Germline V CDR1 and CDR2: KGHDR, SFDVKD. The CDR3 spans 18 residues. V shed 7 bases, J shed 2 bases, and the junction held 14 bases outside the gene matches. The CDR3 is CATSRPGAGQGEQETQYF. CDR3 sequence (DNA): TGTGCCACCAGCCGTCCCGGGGCGGGACAGGGGGAGCAAGAGACCCAGTACTTC.

This chain uses TRBV6-1 with TRBJ2-3; D unresolved. The CDR3 spans 15 residues. Trimming shortened V by 6 bases and J by 5 bases, and 18 bases separated the two germline ends. The germline CDR1 and CDR2 sequences are MNHNS and SASEGT. In DNA form, the CDR3 reads TGTGCCAGCAGCCGAATCGGCCGGACGGGAGATACGCAGTATTTT. It specifies CASSRIGRTGDTQYF.

This chain links TRBV5-1 with TRBJ2-2, with 9 bases matching TRBD2. Trimming cost V 7 bases and J 0 bases; bases outside gene matches: 4. There are 15 residues in the CDR3. The germline V gene encodes CDR1 SGHRS and CDR2 YFSETQ. The CDR3 sequence is CASGGTSPNTGELFF. CDR3 nucleotide sequence: TGCGCCAGCGGCGGGACTAGCCCGAACACCGGGGAGCTGTTTTTT.

This clonotype was seen repeatedly, ten times or more. The CDR3 coding sequence is TGCGCCAGCAGCTTGGGTTCAGGTTACTCCTACGAGCAGTACTTC. Protein sequence: CASSLGSGYSYEQYF. The V gene is TRBV5-1, the J gene TRBJ2-7; D ambiguous. V was clipped by 0 bases and J by 0 bases, with 10 bases between them. The CDR3 consists of 15 residues. In germline, CDR1 is SGHRS, CDR2 YFSETQ.

This clonotype was seen at least ten times. The rearrangement uses TRBV28 and TRBJ2-7; a possible D gene is TRBD1 (5 bases). The CDR3 covers 15 residues. V shed 5 bases and J shed 2 bases, with 16 bases lying between them. Germline V gives CDR1 MDHEN, CDR2 SYDVKM. CDR3 amino acids: CASSLLTEIAYEQYF. CDR3 sequence (DNA): TGTGCCAGCAGTCTCCTGACAGAGATAGCCTACGAGCAGTACTTC.

V gene TRBV7-9 combines with J gene TRBJ2-1; 7 bases agree with TRBD2. In germline, CDR1 is SEHNR, CDR2 FQNEAQ (reference sequence). J lost 3 bases, V lost 1 base, and 6 bases had no gene match. CDR3 length: 16 amino acids. DNA of the CDR3: TGTGCCAGCAGCTTAGTCGGCGGGAGCGGCTACAATGAGCAGTTCTTC. Protein product: CASSLVGGSGYNEQFF.

This clonotype was seen repeatedly, ten times or more. The chain recombines TRBV28 with TRBJ1-4; D unclear. Trimming took 5 bases from V and 7 from J, leaving 11 bases between them. The germline CDR1 and CDR2 sequences are MDHEN and SYDVKM. The CDR3 spans 13 residues. The CDR3 region is CASSPATPEKLFF. In nucleotides, the CDR3 is TGTGCCAGCAGTCCCGCAACTCCTGAAAAACTGTTTTTT.

V usage is TRBV18 and J usage is TRBJ2-1; D remains ambiguous. Germline V gene lookup returns CDR1 KGHSH and CDR2 LQKENI. The CDR3 contains 13 residues. The V and J ends lost 1 base and 4 bases respectively, with 5 bases between them. The CDR3 nucleotides read TGTGCCAGCTCACCACAGGCGTACAATGAGCAGTTCTTC. This codes for CASSPQAYNEQFF.

V is TRBV7-3 and J is TRBJ2-7; 8 nucleotides agree with TRBD2. V lost 5 bases, J lost 5 bases, and 11 bases stayed unmatched. This CDR3 contains 15 residues. Germline CDR1 SGHTA, CDR2 FQGTGA. The CDR3 coding sequence is TGTGCCAGCAGCCCCTCGGGGGGGCGAATGGACGAGCAGTACTTC. Amino acids: CASSPSGGRMDEQYF. The full variable domain, rest sourced from reference TRBV7-3 and TRBJ2-7, is GAGVSQTPSNKVTEKGKYVELRCDPISGHTALYWYRQSLGQGPEFLIYFQGTGAADDSGLPNDRFFAVRPEGSVSTLKIQRTERGDSAVYLCASSPSGGRMDEQYFGPGTRLTVT.

This chain uses TRBV30 with TRBJ2-6; D possibly uses TRBD1 or TRBD2 (5 bases each). Germline CDR1 and CDR2: GTSNPN and SVGIG (reference sequence). Trimming stripped 5 bases from V and 0 bases from J, with 8 bases between. The CDR3 length is 14 residues. CDR3 protein: CAWGGSSGANVLTF. In DNA form, the CDR3 reads TGTGCCTGGGGGGGTTCCTCTGGGGCCAACGTCCTGACTTTC.

The gene calls are TRBV11-2 and TRBJ2-1; the match to TRBD2 covers 9 bases. The CDR3 loop spans 15 amino acids. CDR1 SGHAT and CDR2 FQNNGV come from the germline V gene. J lost 7 bases, V lost 1 base, and 5 bases had no gene match. The CDR3 DNA is TGTGCCAGCAGCTTAGCAGCGGGAGGAAGGAATGAGCAGTTCTTC. It codes for CASSLAAGGRNEQFF.

This clonotype appeared a few times. J is TRBJ2-3 and V is TRBV20-1, with TRBD2 as a possible D gene (6 bases). Trimming pared 5 bases from V and 2 bases from J, leaving 14 bases between. CDR3 length: 14 amino acids. The germline CDR1 and CDR2 sequences are DFQATT and SNEGSKA (reference sequence). CDR3 DNA sequence: TGCAGTGCTCCCCGAGCGGGTAACACAGATACGCAGTATTTT. It is translated as CSAPRAGNTDTQYF.

This clonotype was counted ten times or more. The V call is TRBV11-2, the J call TRBJ1-4; no firm D call. This CDR3 region has 17 residues. Between the trimmed V and J ends, which lost 5 bases and 8 bases, there was a span of 24 bases. Germline CDR1 reads SGHAT; CDR2 reads FQNNGV. The CDR3 nucleotides read TGTGCCAGCAGCCCCAGCATGTCAGGTCAGCATCGGGAAAAACTGTTTTTT. Encoded protein: CASSPSMSGQHREKLFF.

The J gene is TRBJ2-2, the V gene TRBV12-5; D is possibly TRBD1 (5 bases). V lost 7 bases and J 6 bases, leaving 12 bases between the germline ends. Looked up from germline, CDR1 is LGHNT and CDR2 is FRNRAP. This CDR3 is built from 13 residues. In DNA, the CDR3 is TGTGCTAGTGCTAAAGAAGGGGCCGGGGAGCTGTTTTTT. The encoded protein is CASAKEGAGELFF.

This clonotype was observed a single time. This chain links TRBV10-3 with TRBJ1-2, with 7 bases identical to TRBD1. Trimming cost V 4 bases and J 6 bases; bases outside gene matches: 8. There are 14 residues in the CDR3. From germline, CDR1 is ENHRY and CDR2 SYGVKD. For the CDR3, the DNA is TGTGCCATCAGTGCCCCTACAGGGGTTAATGGCTACACCTTC. This translates into CAISAPTGVNGYTF.